Below, 7 T cell receptor gamma chains from the same sample are listed, as sequenced in a study of Vδ1+ human thymocytes. Overall study results and limits: In the thymus, TRG and TRD repertoires looked highly polyclonal with Gaussian CDR3 lengths.

These receptors are not linked to any known antigen. Sequences come from RNA converted to cDNA by reverse transcription. Pooled V-gene forward primers with one constant-region reverse primer generated the CDR3 amplicons by multiplex PCR. With CATT, TCRdb re-called clones from the multiplex PCR reads. The sample yields 36,000 or so gamma-chain clones, 20% to 25% seen once. Sequencing used Vdelta1+ gamma-delta thymocytes from the thymus. Indicated subset: FACS-sorted CD3+ TCRalphabeta- TCRVdelta1+ TCRVdelta2- thymocytes. The receptors originated from a girl under three years old who had congenital heart surgery.

The genes are TRGV2 and TRGJ1 or TRGJ2. The germline V gene has CDR1 EGSNGY and CDR2 YDSYNSKV. This CDR3 comprises 11 residues. With V trimmed by 9 bases and J by 5 bases, 7 bases remained unmatched. The CDR3 DNA sequence: TGTGCCACCCGAAGGGATTATAAGAAACTCTTT. Translation gives CATRRDYKKLF.

The chain recombines TRGV3 with TRGJ1 or TRGJ2. V lost 3 bases to trimming and J lost 5 bases; unmatched junction nucleotides: 4. This CDR3 spans 12 amino acids. Per the germline V gene, CDR1 is VTNTFY and CDR2 is YDVSTARD (reference sequence). In DNA, the CDR3 is TGTGCCACCTGGGACCAGGATTATAAGAAACTCTTT. It translates to CATWDQDYKKLF.

This clone was observed a handful of times. The chain links TRGV8 to TRGJ1 or TRGJ2. The trim removed 5 bases at V and 3 bases at J, leaving 10 bases unmatched. CDR1 is VENAVY, CDR2 YDSYNSRV, per germline. This CDR3 is 14 amino acids long. The CDR3 protein is CATWVRNPYYKKLF. The CDR3 DNA sequence: TGTGCCACCTGGGTCCGAAACCCTTATTATAAGAAACTCTTT.

V gene TRGV3 combines with J gene TRGJ1 or TRGJ2. After removal of 0 bases from V and 11 bases from J, the junction contained 16 bases not matched to a gene. The CDR3 contains 15 residues. Germline loops: CDR1 VTNTFY, CDR2 YDVSTARD (reference sequence). The CDR3 loop is CATWDRTSRVVQKLF. CDR3 DNA: TGTGCCACCTGGGACAGGACATCCCGGGTTGTTCAGAAACTCTTT.

This clone was counted only a few times. The V call is TRGV2, the J call TRGJP2. CDR1 is EGSNGY and CDR2 is YDSYNSKV in the germline V gene. This CDR3 has 17 residues. The ends lost 1 base at V and 1 base at J; junction bases unmatched: 9. The CDR3 protein is CATWDGKGVSSDWIKTF. CDR3 in DNA: TGTGCCACCTGGGACGGAAAAGGCGTTAGTAGTGATTGGATCAAGACGTTT.

This clone has more than one count but fewer than ten. The chain joins TRGV9 to TRGJ1 or TRGJ2. After removal of 6 bases from V and 4 bases from J, the junction contained 9 bases not matched to a gene. The CDR3 runs to 13 residues. Germline values: CDR1 GITISATS, CDR2 ISYDGTV (reference sequence). Here the CDR3 DNA reads TGTGCCTTGTGGAAGAGGGCGTATTATAAGAAACTCTTT. Protein product: CALWKRAYYKKLF.

In the case of this clone: This may stem from a read error, because a much larger clone lies one nucleotide away. J is TRGJ1 or TRGJ2 and V is TRGV9. The CDR3 extends over 12 amino acids. In germline, CDR1 is GITISATS, CDR2 ISYDGTV (reference sequence). V lost 0 bases, J lost 8 bases, and 4 bases stayed unmatched. This CDR3 reads CALWEVDNKKLF. CDR3 nucleotides: TGTGCCTTGTGGGAGGTGGATAATAAGAAACTCTTT.